The next 17 T cell receptor beta chains were all read from a single sample in a study of beta chain features in type 1 diabetes. Isolated RNA was reverse transcribed in full, so expressed TCRB transcripts were sequenced. The protocol was immunoSEQ multiplex PCR, while the TCRdb copy is restricted to in-frame clones and leaves out a portion. The sample contains about half a million clones, over 9.5% of which appear only once. Input material: naive CD4+ T cells from blood. The receptor set was obtained from a woman younger than 35 in good health.

J is TRBJ1-1 and V is TRBV28, with 7 bases that match TRBD1. CDR3 length equals 13 residues. Unmatched junction bases numbered 5, after V lost 10 bases and J lost 0 bases. Germline V gene data show CDR1 as MDHEN and CDR2 as SYDVKM. The CDR3 DNA sequence: TGTGCCACCTGTGACAGGGTGAACACTGAAGCTTTCTTT. It specifies CATCDRVNTEAFF.

The chain links TRBV5-4 to TRBJ1-2, with D possibly being TRBD1 (5 bases). V was pared by 4 bases and J by 3 bases, with 13 bases between. The CDR3 runs to 14 residues. The V gene's germline CDR1 is SGHNT and CDR2 YYREEE (reference sequence). CDR3 nucleotide sequence: TGTGCCAGCAGCCGAGCAGGGTCAGACTATGGCTACACCTTC. Its protein product is CASSRAGSDYGYTF.

The rearrangement links TRBV7-9 to TRBJ2-5; 7 bases align to TRBD2. CDR1 is SEHNR and CDR2 is FQNEAQ in the germline V gene (reference sequence). V lost 2 bases and J lost 4; bases outside the gene matches: 7. This CDR3 contains 15 residues. CDR3 bases: TGTGCCAGCAGCTTACGGGGAGGGCGGCGAGAGACCCAGTACTTC. Its protein product is CASSLRGGRRETQYF.

This clone was picked up a small number of times. The rearrangement links TRBV18 to TRBJ1-5; 7 positions agree with TRBD1. From germline, CDR1 is KGHSH and CDR2 LQKENI. Trimming took 3 bases from V and 5 from J; bases not matched to a gene: 10. The CDR3 is made up of 16 amino acids. For the CDR3, the DNA is TGTGCCAGCTCACCCCGGGGAGGAGGGGGCGATCAGCCCCAGCATTTT. Translating it yields CASSPRGGGGDQPQHF.

The chain joins TRBV4-2 to TRBJ2-3; D ambiguous. This CDR3 has 16 amino acids. The V gene lost 4 bases and the J gene lost 3 bases, with 17 bases spanning the gap. Per germline, CDR1 LGHNA and CDR2 YNFKEQ. This chain's CDR3 is CASSLKRAEITDTQYF. The CDR3, as DNA: TGTGCCAGCAGCCTAAAACGGGCCGAGATAACAGATACGCAGTATTTT.

This clone was seen a handful of times. The J gene is TRBJ2-6, the V gene TRBV28; possibly TRBD1 for D (5 bases). The V end was cut by 4 bases, the J end by 4 bases, with 23 bases between. This CDR3 is built from 19 residues. Germline assignment: CDR1 MDHEN and CDR2 SYDVKM. The CDR3 region is CASSSATLKGPLGANVLTF. The DNA of the CDR3 is TGTGCCAGCAGTTCTGCGACCTTGAAGGGGCCTCTGGGGGCCAACGTCCTGACTTTC.

The rearrangement joins TRBV4-1 to TRBJ1-4; D gene uncertain. With 1 base removed from V and 5 bases from J, the gap between germline ends came to 14 bases. CDR1 MGHRA and CDR2 YSYEKL come from the germline V gene. There are 16 residues in the CDR3. CDR3 residues: CASSQAQAAGNEKLFF. The CDR3, as DNA: TGCGCCAGCAGCCAAGCTCAGGCTGCCGGGAATGAAAAACTGTTTTTT.

This chain uses TRBV4-1 with TRBJ1-5; D is perhaps TRBD1 (5 bases). CDR3 length: 13 amino acids. Looked up from germline, CDR1 is MGHRA and CDR2 is YSYEKL. Trimming took 4 bases from V and 1 from J, leaving 5 bases between them. CDR3: CASSRDSNQPQHF. The CDR3 DNA follows: TGCGCCAGCAGCCGGGACAGCAATCAGCCCCAGCATTTT.

The V call is TRBV14, the J call TRBJ1-1; a weak D match, TRBD1 (6 bases). Germline CDR1 SGHDN, CDR2 FVKESK. The CDR3 has 14 amino acids. Trimming stripped 4 bases from V and 1 base from J, with 10 bases between. Written as DNA, the CDR3 is TGTGCCAGCAGCCCACGGACAGCGAACACTGAAGCTTTCTTT. Residues: CASSPRTANTEAFF.

V usage is TRBV29-1 and J usage is TRBJ2-3, with D uncertain. Germline-derived CDR1 and CDR2 are SQVTM and ANQGSEA. The CDR3 spans 13 residues. The germline V and J ends were trimmed by 4 bases and 9 bases, with 17 bases remaining between them. CDR3 bases: TGCAGCGTTGCCCAAGTAAGCACCCGGACGCAGTATTTT. Translating it yields CSVAQVSTRTQYF.

This clone was found a few times. The CDR3 DNA reads as TGCGCCAGCAGCTCGGTTACAGAGTACAATGAGCAGTTCTTC. Translated, it gives CASSSVTEYNEQFF. The gene calls are TRBV5-1 and TRBJ2-1; D uncertain. Germline V gives CDR1 SGHRS, CDR2 YFSETQ. This CDR3 has 14 residues. The V and J ends lost 3 bases and 4 bases respectively, with 11 bases between them.

The chain joins TRBV9 to TRBJ2-1; the match to TRBD2 covers 9 bases. Germline lookup yields CDR1 SGDLS and CDR2 YYNGEE. The V and J ends lost 2 bases and 12 bases, in that order; junction bases with no gene match: 12. The CDR3 has 15 amino acids. The CDR3 is CASSVDGTSFLSQFF. CDR3 in DNA: TGTGCCAGCAGCGTTGATGGGACTAGCTTCCTTTCGCAGTTCTTC.

The chain joins TRBV7-2 to TRBJ1-3, with unresolved D. This CDR3 comprises 16 residues. The V end was cut by 4 bases, the J end by 5 bases, with 18 bases between. Germline-derived CDR1 and CDR2 are SGHTA and FQGNSA. The CDR3 bases are TGTGCCAGCAGCTCCCGATTCGCCCTGGCGAGAAACACCATATATTTT. Translated, it gives CASSSRFALARNTIYF.

Here the CDR3 reads CASSLASATNEKLFF. The CDR3 region has the DNA TGTGCCAGCAGCTTAGCGAGTGCAACTAATGAAAAACTGTTTTTT. This chain connects TRBV11-3 to TRBJ1-4; D not resolved. The CDR3 runs 15 residues. Germline V gives CDR1 SGHNT, CDR2 YENEEA. Trimming took 1 base from V and 0 from J, leaving 6 bases between them.

J is TRBJ2-5 and V is TRBV5-6, with 7 bases matching TRBD2. This CDR3 has 14 residues. The ends lost 0 bases at V and 4 bases at J; junction bases unmatched: 3. CDR1 is SGHDT, CDR2 YYEEEE, per germline. CDR3: CASSLGEGPETQYF. CDR3 DNA sequence: TGTGCCAGCAGCTTGGGGGAGGGCCCAGAGACCCAGTACTTC.

The gene calls are TRBV5-6 and TRBJ1-2, with TRBD1 matching 9 bases. Losses at the gene ends were 1 base for V and 3 bases for J; bases not matched to a gene: 4. Germline CDR1 and CDR2: SGHDT and YYEEEE. CDR3 length: 15 residues. The CDR3 region is CASSLPRQGDYGYTF. The CDR3 DNA reads as TGTGCCAGCAGCTTGCCCCGACAGGGGGACTATGGCTACACCTTC.

The J gene is TRBJ2-7, the V gene TRBV28, with D unclear. V lost 3 bases to trimming and J lost 3 bases, with 9 bases between them. Germline values: CDR1 MDHEN, CDR2 SYDVKM. This CDR3 has 13 amino acids. In DNA, the CDR3 is TGTGCCAGCAGTTTGGTCAGGAACTACGAGCAGTACTTC. Translation: CASSLVRNYEQYF.